Below, 13 T cell receptor beta chains from the same sample are listed, as sequenced in a study of molecular identifiers for immune sequencing clone quantification (dated by TCRdb to about 2018). The library was built by means of PCR. TCRdb records Illumina HiSeq 4000 as the sequencer. The public reads were reprocessed in TCRdb via fastp at Q25 and MiXCR, keeping in-frame beta chains. A single entry per CDR3 protein holds the most common genes and DNA from its merged rows. Present in this sample are 65,000 to 70,000 distinct CDR3 sequences, 15% to 20% of which were seen just once. Clones ranked in the top ten supply approximately 1.5% of the sample. Sequenced sample: naive CD8+ T cells from blood, with Jurkat cell RNA spiked in. The cell subset or site label, as the study defines it: FACS-sorted CD8+CD4-CCR7+CD45RA+ naive T cells. The receptor source for this set is a human donor in good health. Some libraries in this study had Jurkat cell RNA spiked in.

This clonotype was seen at least ten times. The genes are TRBV2 and TRBJ2-3; D gene unclear. From germline, CDR1 is SNHLY and CDR2 FYNNEI. Trimming removed 0 bases at V and 5 bases at J, with 6 bases between. The CDR3 contains 13 residues. CDR3 coding DNA: TGTGCCAGCAGTGAAGCGGGGATAGATACGCAGTATTTT. Protein: CASSEAGIDTQYF. The full variable domain, rest sourced from reference TRBV2 and TRBJ2-3, is EPEVTQTPSHQVTQMGQEVILRCVPISNHLYFYWYRQILGQKVEFLVSFYNNEISEKSEIFDDQFSVERPDGSNFTLKIRSTKLEDSAMYFCASSEAGIDTQYFGPGTRLTVL.

Only one count was recorded for this clonotype. A much larger clone differs from this one at a single base, so this may be a read error. The rearrangement joins TRBV19 to TRBJ2-2; no clear D gene. The CDR3 sequence is 14 residues long. The germline V gene has CDR1 LNHDA and CDR2 SQIVND (reference sequence). Trimming took off 8 bases at V and 4 bases at J, with 14 bases between the two ends. The CDR3 DNA sequence: TGTGCCAGTGGTACCCAAGGACCCACCGGGGAGCTGTTTTTT. Translation: CASGTQGPTGELFF.

This clonotype was picked up many times. This chain joins TRBV7-9 and TRBJ1-1; no firm D call. The germline V gene encodes CDR1 SEHNR and CDR2 FQNEAQ (reference sequence). Deletions cut 6 bases from V and 6 bases from J, with 11 bases between. CDR3 length: 12 amino acids. CDR3 residues: CASSPGFAEAFF. The CDR3 nucleotides are TGTGCCAGCAGTCCTGGTTTTGCTGAAGCTTTCTTT.

This clonotype was seen at least ten times. The rearrangement joins TRBV2 to TRBJ2-3; 8 nucleotides agree with TRBD1. The CDR3 runs 16 residues. Germline V gene sequence: CDR1 SNHLY, CDR2 FYNNEI. Trimming took 7 bases from V and 6 from J; bases not matched to a gene: 15. The DNA of the CDR3 is TGTGCCAGCACCAACCCGCAGGACAGGGTTGGGGATACGCAGTATTTT. It specifies CASTNPQDRVGDTQYF. Full variable domain (rest looked up from reference TRBV2 and TRBJ2-3): EPEVTQTPSHQVTQMGQEVILRCVPISNHLYFYWYRQILGQKVEFLVSFYNNEISEKSEIFDDQFSVERPDGSNFTLKIRSTKLEDSAMYFCASTNPQDRVGDTQYFGPGTRLTVL.

This clonotype occurred many times. This rearrangement joins TRBV20-1 to TRBJ2-1; D possibly matches TRBD1 or TRBD2 (5 bases each). Deletions cut 6 bases from V and 9 bases from J, with 30 bases between. Germline-derived CDR1 and CDR2 are DFQATT and SNEGSKA (reference sequence). The CDR3 is 17 residues long. CDR3 region: CSAAAKPRDRHRGEQFF. The CDR3 nucleotides are TGCAGTGCCGCGGCCAAACCCCGGGACCGACATCGGGGTGAGCAGTTCTTC.

In this sample, this clonotype turned up many times. The V and J genes are TRBV19 and TRBJ2-7; D is uncertain. The CDR3 has 14 residues. Germline CDR1 and CDR2: LNHDA and SQIVND (reference sequence). Trimming took 5 bases from V and 1 from J, leaving 12 bases between them. CDR3 region: CASSPPGYSYEQYF. CDR3 bases: TGTGCCAGTAGTCCCCCCGGTTATTCCTACGAGCAGTACTTC. The entire variable domain, with the rest obtained from reference TRBV19 and TRBJ2-7, is as follows: DGGITQSPKYLFRKEGQNVTLSCEQNLNHDAMYWYRQDPGQGLRLIYYSQIVNDFQKGDIAEGYSVSREKKESFPLTVTSAQKNPTAFYLCASSPPGYSYEQYFGPGTRLTVT.

This clonotype has ten or more counts. V is TRBV6-5 and J is TRBJ1-4; D uncertain. Trimming took off 0 bases at V and 8 bases at J, with 16 bases between the two ends. Germline V gene sequence: CDR1 MNHEY, CDR2 SVGAGI. This CDR3 contains 16 residues. The chain's CDR3 is CASSYSRSPMGEKLFF. CDR3 nucleotide sequence: TGTGCCAGCAGTTACTCCCGCTCCCCTATGGGGGAAAAACTGTTTTTT.

In this sample, this clonotype turned up a few times. The chain is built from TRBV19 and TRBJ2-7; the D is unclear. Looked up from germline, CDR1 is LNHDA and CDR2 is SQIVND (reference sequence). The CDR3 runs to 13 residues. Trimming took 2 bases from V and 2 from J, leaving 7 bases between them. CDR3 residues: CASSILGTYEQYF. CDR3 sequence (DNA): TGTGCCAGTAGTATATTGGGGACCTACGAGCAGTACTTC.

The table lists this clonotype with many counts. The rearrangement uses TRBV28 and TRBJ2-7; D possibly corresponds to TRBD1 (5 bases). CDR1 is MDHEN and CDR2 is SYDVKM in the germline V gene. This CDR3 contains 14 residues. Deletions cut 4 bases from V and 1 base from J, with 11 bases between. The CDR3 nucleotides are TGTGCCAGCAGTTCTGTGACAGATTCCTACGAGCAGTACTTC. As protein: CASSSVTDSYEQYF. The full variable domain, rest sourced from reference TRBV28 and TRBJ2-7, is DVKVTQSSRYLVKRTGEKVFLECVQDMDHENMFWYRQDPGLGLRLIYFSYDVKMKEKGDIPEGYSVSREKKERFSLILESASTNQTSMYLCASSSVTDSYEQYFGPGTRLTVT.

This clonotype was detected ten times or more. The chain uses TRBV4-1 and TRBJ2-7; 7 bases fit TRBD2. The CDR3 sequence is 15 residues long. V lost 1 base to trimming and J lost 2 bases; unmatched junction nucleotides: 5. Germline lookup yields CDR1 MGHRA and CDR2 YSYEKL. CDR3 nucleotide sequence: TGCGCCAGCAGCCAAGGGGCTAGCGGTACCTACGAGCAGTACTTC. Residues: CASSQGASGTYEQYF.

Notes on this clonotype: This could be a read error, since a much larger clone is one nucleotide away. The chain carries TRBV29-1 and TRBJ2-7; D may be TRBD2 (5 bases). CDR1 is SQVTM and CDR2 is ANQGSEA in the germline V gene. V was cut by 3 bases and J by 2 bases, with 11 bases left in between. The CDR3 extends over 13 amino acids. CDR3 sequence: CSVESGYAYEQYF. CDR3 bases: TGCAGCGTTGAGAGCGGCTACGCCTACGAGCAGTACTTC.

This clonotype has a single count. The genes are TRBV27 and TRBJ2-5; 8 bases line up with TRBD2. Germline trimming cut 4 bases from V and 5 bases from J; bases unmatched to any gene: 9. In germline, CDR1 is MNHEY, CDR2 SMNVEV (reference sequence). The CDR3 totals 15 residues. The CDR3, as DNA: TGTGCCAGCAGTTCAGCGGGAGAAATGTGGGAGACCCAGTACTTC. Amino acids: CASSSAGEMWETQYF.

This clonotype was counted at least ten times. The chain employs TRBV3-1 and TRBJ2-7, with 9 bases lining up with TRBD2. The CDR3 is 15 amino acids. Germline CDR1 and CDR2: LGHDT and YNNKEL (reference sequence). J was trimmed by 1 base and V by 1 base; bases with no gene match: 2. The DNA of the CDR3 is TGTGCCAGCAGCCAAGTTGCGGGAGGGTCCTACGAGCAGTACTTC. It translates to CASSQVAGGSYEQYF.